The source of this T cell receptor (beta chain) is a study of CD8 T cells in ankylosing spondylitis. V lost 2 bases and J 2 bases, leaving 8 bases between the germline ends. The CDR3 runs to 14 residues. The germline V gene has CDR1 SGHTA and CDR2 FQGTGA. TCRdb re-derived calls from the 5' RACE reads in MiXCR, one entry per CDR3 protein. Of roughly 260,000 distinct CDR3 sequences detected, around 20% appear once; the ten largest clones hold 7.8%. This receptor was identified in a male donor with ankylosing spondylitis or in good health (not recorded which). This sequence joins TRBV7-3 and TRBJ2-3; D is perhaps TRBD1 or TRBD2 (5 bases each). The sequenced sample was blood, either unsorted or a sorted T cell fraction (not recorded which). CDR3 DNA sequence: TGTGCCAGCAGCTTATTCGGGGCCACAGATACGCAGTATTTT. Translation: CASSLFGATDTQYF.